Presented here are 9 T cell receptor beta chains from one specimen sequenced in a study of chemoradiotherapy in HPV16-positive cancers. The assay was immunoSEQ multiplex PCR, and TCRdb's table has in-frame clones only and misses some. The sample includes 25,000 to 30,000 clones, approximately 91% of them seen just once. This specimen was blood, taken from a patient who underwent chemoradiotherapy. Every receptor here comes from a human donor with HPV-associated anogenital cancer.

The V gene is TRBV5-4, the J gene TRBJ2-7; TRBD2 matches 10 bases. CDR1 is SGHNT, CDR2 YYREEE, per germline (reference sequence). With 0 bases clipped from V and 3 bases from J, the junction kept 3 bases outside the gene matches. This CDR3 comprises 15 residues. CDR3 sequence: CASSLGTSGIYEQYF. The CDR3 DNA reads as TGTGCCAGCAGCTTGGGAACTAGCGGGATCTACGAGCAGTACTTC.

The chain carries TRBV6-1 and TRBJ1-5, with 10 bases matching TRBD1. Germline V CDR1 and CDR2: MNHNS, SASEGT. V lost 5 bases to trimming and J lost 6 bases; unmatched junction nucleotides: 7. There are 15 residues in the CDR3. The CDR3 nucleotides read TGTGCCAGCAGTACTGGGACAGGGGCAGGTCAGCCCCAGCATTTT. Protein sequence: CASSTGTGAGQPQHF.

The chain has TRBV7-9 and TRBJ2-7; D may be TRBD1 (5 bases). V was clipped by 3 bases and J by 3 bases, with 9 bases between them. The length of the CDR3 is 13 residues. Germline V gene sequence: CDR1 SEHNR, CDR2 FQNEAQ (reference sequence). The CDR3 here is CASSFGQIYEQYF. The DNA for the CDR3 is TGTGCCAGCAGCTTTGGACAAATCTACGAGCAGTACTTC.

The chain carries TRBV5-1 and TRBJ2-3, with D possibly TRBD2 on 5 matching bases. Germline CDR1 SGHRS, CDR2 YFSETQ. The CDR3 loop spans 15 amino acids. V was trimmed by 0 bases and J by 1 base, leaving 9 bases between them. Here the CDR3 reads CASSLGGGGTDTQYF. For the CDR3, the DNA is TGCGCCAGCAGCTTGGGTGGAGGCGGCACAGATACGCAGTATTTT.

This clone was seen only a few times. This chain connects TRBV5-4 to TRBJ2-3; tentatively, D is TRBD2 (5 bases). The CDR3 length is 17 residues. Germline CDR1 reads SGHNT; CDR2 reads YYREEE (reference sequence). Trimming removed 4 bases at V and 0 bases at J, with 18 bases between. CDR3: CASSQDLWGESTDTQYF. The CDR3 DNA reads as TGTGCCAGCAGCCAAGATTTATGGGGAGAGAGCACAGATACGCAGTATTTT.

The CDR3 reads CASSFTGGWTDTQYF. CDR3 DNA sequence: TGTGCCAGCAGCTTCACAGGGGGCTGGACAGATACGCAGTATTTT. This chain connects TRBV5-4 to TRBJ2-3; 9 bases are shared with TRBD1. CDR1 SGHNT and CDR2 YYREEE come from the germline V gene (reference sequence). The CDR3 is 15 amino acids. V trimming: 2 bases; J trimming: 3 bases; junction bases outside the gene matches: 4.

The V and J genes are TRBV10-1 and TRBJ2-3, with D tentatively TRBD2 (6 bases). Per germline, CDR1 WNHNN and CDR2 SYGVQD (reference sequence). The CDR3 is made up of 15 amino acids. V lost 0 bases to trimming and J lost 1 base, with 8 bases between them. CDR3 DNA sequence: TGCGCCAGCAGTGAGTCCGGGAGTGGCACAGATACGCAGTATTTT. This translates into CASSESGSGTDTQYF.

This sequence joins TRBV5-6 and TRBJ1-4, with D uncertain. CDR1 SGHDT and CDR2 YYEEEE come from the germline V gene. V shed 5 bases and J shed 8 bases, with 22 bases lying between them. The CDR3 runs to 16 residues. The chain's CDR3 is CASRQTRGEIGEKLFF. Here the CDR3 DNA reads TGTGCCAGCAGACAAACGAGAGGAGAGATAGGCGAAAAACTGTTTTTT.

The chain combines TRBV4-3 with TRBJ2-7, with D uncertain. CDR1 is LGHNA and CDR2 is YSLEER in the germline V gene. Trimming removed 1 base from V and 4 bases from J, with 14 bases in between. The CDR3 runs to 15 residues. The CDR3 DNA follows: TGCGCCAGCAGCCAAGGGGTTGACTTCTCATACGAGCAGTACTTC. This sequence encodes CASSQGVDFSYEQYF.